The rows below give T cell receptor beta chains drawn from one sample of a study of T cell responses to AZD1222 COVID-19 vaccine. Data came from immunoSEQ multiplex PCR; TCRdb stores just in-frame clones and leaves some out. The table records roughly 120,000 clones, approximately 84% of them present only once. The sample was peripheral blood, taken on day 0 of AZD1222 vaccination. These receptors came from an adult in good health. The CDR3 runs from the conserved cysteine through the conserved F or W. The D gene is left open where the match is weak. Clone sizes are given selectively: once, few, many, or a class where the clone is expanded.

>.|TRBJ1-5|TRBV7-2|.
CASSLDPTNQPQHF
TGTGCCAGCAGCTTGGACCCAACGAATCAGCCCCAGCATTTT
>TRBD1|TRBJ1-1|TRBV23-1|.
CASSPGQGGRGSEAFF
TGCGCCAGCAGTCCTGGACAGGGGGGACGGGGGAGTGAAGCTTTCTTT
>.|TRBJ1-2|TRBV19|.
CASRRGLSYGYTF
TGTGCCAGTAGGCGAGGGCTCAGCTATGGCTACACCTTC
>TRBD1|TRBJ1-1|TRBV25-1|once
CASSTRRGTPNTEAFF
TGTGCCAGCAGTACACGCAGGGGGACGCCGAACACTGAAGCTTTCTTT
>TRBD1|TRBJ1-4|TRBV27|.
CASSFDRGNEKLFF
TGTGCCAGCAGTTTTGACAGGGGCAATGAAAAACTGTTTTTT
>.|TRBJ2-1|TRBV20-1|.
CSASRRVRGSGNEQFF
TGCAGTGCTAGTAGGAGGGTAAGGGGAAGTGGAAATGAGCAGTTCTTC
>.|TRBJ1-2|TRBV5-5|.
CASSLVGSKSSGYTF
TGTGCCAGCAGCTTGGTCGGCAGCAAGTCTAGTGGCTACACCTTC
>.|TRBJ1-1|TRBV5-1|.
CASSVRTGRTEAFF
TGCGCCAGCAGCGTTCGAACAGGGAGGACTGAAGCTTTCTTT
>TRBD2|TRBJ2-1|TRBV19|.
CASSIQASAGDEQFF
TGTGCCAGTAGTATCCAAGCGTCGGCGGGAGATGAGCAGTTCTTC
>TRBD1|TRBJ1-2|TRBV7-2|once
CASSLQAGGGYTF
TGTGCCAGCAGCTTGCAGGCAGGGGGTGGCTACACCTTC
>.|TRBJ1-6|TRBV14|.
CASSQGLGSPLHF
TGTGCCAGCAGCCAAGGATTGGGTTCACCCCTCCACTTT
>.|TRBJ2-3|TRBV18|once
CASSPPVGDTQYF
TGTGCCAGCTCACCACCGGTTGGAGATACGCAGTATTTT
>.|TRBJ1-3|TRBV10-3|.
CAISVGPPGRIRSGNTIYF
TGTGCCATCAGTGTGGGACCTCCGGGACGGATCCGCTCTGGAAACACCATATATTTT
>TRBD1|TRBJ1-6|TRBV30|.
CAWSVRNRGGNSPLHF
TGTGCCTGGAGTGTACGGAACAGGGGTGGTAATTCACCCCTCCACTTT
>.|TRBJ2-7|TRBV5-1|.
CASSLEPPGEQYF
TGCGCCAGCAGCTTGGAACCTCCCGGCGAGCAGTACTTC
>.|TRBJ2-7|TRBV7-9|once
CASSLELGKGDYEQYF
TGTGCCAGCAGCTTAGAACTAGGGAAGGGGGACTACGAGCAGTACTTC
>.|TRBJ2-2|TRBV18|.
CASSPTGNTGELFF
TGTGCCAGCTCACCAACGGGGAACACCGGGGAGCTGTTTTTT
>.|TRBJ2-6|TRBV19|once
CASSPGAGANVLTF
TGTGCCAGTAGTCCGGGGGCTGGGGCCAACGTCCTGACTTTC
>.|TRBJ2-6|TRBV6-6|few
CASSPNTGHYGANVLTF
TGTGCCAGCAGTCCAAATACCGGACACTACGGGGCCAACGTCCTGACTTTC
>.|TRBJ1-4|TRBV9|.
CASSVGGRDGEKLFF
TGTGCCAGCAGCGTAGGGGGCAGGGACGGTGAAAAACTGTTTTTT
>TRBD1|TRBJ1-4|TRBV4-1|.
CASRGQMGGLNEKLFF
TGCGCCAGCAGGGGACAGATGGGGGGTTTAAATGAAAAACTGTTTTTT
>.|TRBJ2-2|TRBV7-2|once
CASSGRNTGELFF
TGTGCCAGCAGCGGAAGGAACACCGGGGAGCTGTTTTTT
>.|TRBJ1-2|TRBV30|.
CAWSEGDGYTF
TGTGCCTGGAGTGAGGGGGATGGCTACACCTTC
>.|TRBJ1-2|TRBV30|.
CAWSVQGYGYTF
TGTGCCTGGAGTGTCCAGGGCTATGGCTACACCTTC
>.|TRBJ1-1|TRBV2|few
CASSVQQVGNTEAFF
TGTGCCAGCAGTGTCCAGCAGGTGGGGAACACTGAAGCTTTCTTT
>.|TRBJ2-1|TRBV4-1|hyperexpanded
CASTPGQLLNEQFF
TGCGCCAGCACCCCCGGACAGCTCCTCAATGAGCAGTTCTTC
>.|TRBJ2-7|TRBV5-1|.
CASSSQDSYEQYF
TGCGCCAGCAGCTCCCAGGATTCCTACGAGCAGTACTTC
>.|TRBJ1-1|TRBV7-8|.
CASSRAGGAEAFF
TGTGCCAGCAGTCGAGCTGGGGGGGCTGAAGCTTTCTTT
>.|TRBJ2-7|TRBV5-1|once
CASSLGVGAFNYEQYF
TGCGCCAGCAGCTTGGGGGTAGGGGCCTTCAACTACGAGCAGTACTTC
>.|TRBJ2-2|TRBV5-4|.
CASSLDRRTRTEELFF
TGTGCCAGCAGCTTGGACAGACGAACGAGGACCGAGGAGCTGTTTTTT
>.|TRBJ2-7|TRBV7-9|.
CASSLDEFSYEQYF
TGTGCCAGCAGCTTAGATGAATTCTCCTACGAGCAGTACTTC
>.|TRBJ1-1|TRBV7-9|.
CASSPREGANTEAFF
TGTGCCAGCAGCCCCAGAGAGGGTGCGAACACTGAAGCTTTCTTT
>TRBD1|TRBJ1-1|TRBV28|.
CASSLGQRNTEAFF
TGTGCCAGCAGCTTGGGACAGAGGAACACTGAAGCTTTCTTT
>.|TRBJ1-5|TRBV5-1|few
CASSLERDRSPNQPQHF
TGCGCCAGCAGCTTGGAACGAGACAGGAGTCCCAATCAGCCCCAGCATTTT
>.|TRBJ2-7|TRBV11-2|few
CASSVAGGSFYEQYF
TGTGCCAGCAGCGTCGCAGGGGGGAGTTTTTACGAGCAGTACTTC
>.|TRBJ2-4|TRBV19|once
CASREGGENIQYF
TGTGCCAGCAGAGAGGGGGGGGAAAACATTCAGTACTTC
>TRBD1|TRBJ2-7|TRBV4-3|once
CASSQDLYRGSYEQYF
TGCGCCAGCAGCCAAGATTTGTACAGGGGCTCCTACGAGCAGTACTTC
>.|TRBJ1-2|TRBV29-1|.
CSVQGQGGGYTF
TGCAGCGTTCAGGGGCAGGGTGGTGGCTACACCTTC
>.|TRBJ1-2|TRBV27|.
CASSFPGAVGYTF
TGTGCCAGCAGTTTCCCGGGGGCGGTTGGCTACACCTTC
>.|TRBJ2-2|TRBV1|.
CTSSQETSGSDGGELFF
TGCACCAGCAGCCAAGAAACTAGCGGGAGCGATGGCGGGGAGCTGTTTTTT
>TRBD2|TRBJ2-1|TRBV11-3|few
CASSSRTSGRGRNEQFF
TGTGCCAGCAGCTCTCGGACTAGCGGGAGGGGTAGGAATGAGCAGTTCTTC
>.|TRBJ2-7|TRBV7-4|.
CASRRGRGRNEQYF
TGTGCCAGCAGAAGGGGCAGGGGTCGTAACGAGCAGTACTTC
>.|TRBJ2-7|TRBV11-2|.
CASGLGAYEQYF
TGTGCCAGCGGGTTGGGGGCCTACGAGCAGTACTTC
>.|TRBJ2-1|TRBV3-1/TRBV3-2|once
CASSSDPSGLNEQFF
TGTGCCAGCAGTTCAGATCCTTCGGGGCTCAATGAGCAGTTCTTC
>.|TRBJ1-3|TRBV19|.
CASSRWAVSSGNTIYF
TGTGCCAGTAGTCGATGGGCAGTCAGCTCTGGAAACACCATATATTTT
>.|TRBJ1-4|TRBV7-8|.
CASSLGYRTQQANEKLFF
TGTGCCAGCAGCTTAGGGTACAGGACCCAGCAAGCTAATGAAAAACTGTTTTTT